This T cell receptor (beta chain) was profiled in a study of blood T cell repertoires in COVID-19. Study context: Collection of acute and convalescent COVID-19 samples took place in the United States, Italy and Spain. PBMCs, B-cell-depleted T cells, or T cells were the source of the cDNA or gDNA that made up the material.

Methods used by the authors: Amplification of reference gene primers provided the estimated nucleated cell counts. Profiled with immunoSEQ multiplex PCR; TCRdb holds only in-frame clones, not every one. Clone size and V and J calls were adopted from that table, with D and trimming inferred from the DNA. The sample carries some 110,000 clones, 80% to 85% recorded once. Germline CDR1 and CDR2: SGHKS and YYEKEE (reference sequence). The CDR3 is made up of 14 amino acids. The V end was cut by 4 bases, the J end by 6 bases, with 13 bases between. The clonotype comes from an elderly man with acute or convalescent COVID-19. V usage is TRBV5-5 and J usage is TRBJ2-2; no clear D gene. Sequencing was done on a sample of peripheral blood. Written as DNA, the CDR3 is TGTGCCAGCAGCCTCGCGACTTACCCCGGGGAGCTGTTTTTT. Amino acids: CASSLATYPGELFF.